This passage covers 25 T cell receptor beta chains from one sample sequenced in a study of cytomegalovirus exposure and HLA in healthy donors. Some clones are missing from TCRdb's copy, which holds only in-frame ones; the method was immunoSEQ multiplex PCR. The sample holds roughly 230,000 clones, less than 95% seen once. Sequencing was carried out using PBMCs. These receptors came from a woman aged 25 to 45 in good health and CMV-seronegative.

This clone was seen a handful of times. The CDR3 DNA reads TGTGCCAGCAGCTTAGGGCCCGAATGGCCCCAGCATTTT. Its translation is CASSLGPEWPQHF. This chain joins TRBV11-2 and TRBJ1-5; no reliable D call. The V and J ends lost 1 base and 9 bases respectively, with 10 bases between them. From germline, CDR1 is SGHAT and CDR2 FQNNGV. CDR3 size: 13 residues.

The V gene is TRBV7-2, the J gene TRBJ2-7, with 10 bases that match TRBD1. V shed 7 bases, J shed 5 bases, and the junction held 11 bases outside the gene matches. Germline V gene lookup returns CDR1 SGHTA and CDR2 FQGNSA. The CDR3 extends over 15 amino acids. The CDR3 reads CASTKLGQGIHEQYF. Written as DNA, the CDR3 is TGTGCCAGCACCAAACTGGGACAGGGGATCCACGAGCAGTACTTC.

In its sample, this clone was seen once. The chain employs TRBV29-1 and TRBJ2-2; weak D call: TRBD1 (6 bases). CDR3 length: 13 residues. The V end lost 7 bases, the J end lost 2 bases, and 11 bases lay between the germline ends. Germline loops: CDR1 SQVTM, CDR2 ANQGSEA. The CDR3: CSARDTNTGELFF. The CDR3 coding sequence is TGCAGCGCACGGGACACTAACACCGGGGAGCTGTTTTTT.

V gene TRBV27 combines with J gene TRBJ1-2; the D gene is possibly TRBD1 (5 bases). V lost 3 bases and J 2 bases, leaving 13 bases between the germline ends. The V gene's germline CDR1 is MNHEY and CDR2 SMNVEV (reference sequence). The CDR3 is made up of 15 amino acids. CDR3 loop: CASSFLQDINYGYTF. In nucleotides, the CDR3 is TGTGCCAGCAGTTTTCTGCAGGACATCAACTATGGCTACACCTTC.

This clone was recorded only once. The rearrangement uses TRBV28 and TRBJ2-7; the D is unclear. The V gene lost 9 bases and the J gene lost 4 bases, with 13 bases spanning the gap. The CDR3 loop spans 12 amino acids. Germline assignment: CDR1 MDHEN and CDR2 SYDVKM. The CDR3 is CASSGRLYEQYF. CDR3 coding DNA: TGTGCCAGTTCCGGACGGCTGTACGAGCAGTACTTC.

This sequence joins TRBV6-1 and TRBJ1-5; the D gene is possibly TRBD1 (6 bases). The germline V gene has CDR1 MNHNS and CDR2 SASEGT. V gave up 8 bases and J gave up 4 bases, with 12 bases separating them. The CDR3 loop spans 13 amino acids. DNA of the CDR3: TGTGCCAGCGCAGACAGGAGGAATCAGCCCCAGCATTTT. Encoded protein: CASADRRNQPQHF.

The J gene is TRBJ1-1, the V gene TRBV6-5; D remains unclear. CDR1 is MNHEY, CDR2 SVGAGI, per germline. The V end lost 7 bases, the J end lost 5 bases, and 14 bases lay between the germline ends. The CDR3 consists of 13 residues. The CDR3 loop reads CASIGGWGTEAFF. CDR3 DNA sequence: TGTGCCAGCATTGGAGGATGGGGTACTGAAGCTTTCTTT.

J is TRBJ2-1 and V is TRBV11-2; 7 bases match TRBD2. V was pared by 5 bases and J by 4 bases, with 8 bases of the junction left unmatched. Per the germline V gene, CDR1 is SGHAT and CDR2 is FQNNGV. This CDR3 is built from 15 residues. The CDR3 here is CASSKIREGYNEQFF. Here the CDR3 DNA reads TGTGCCAGCAGCAAAATCAGGGAGGGTTACAATGAGCAGTTCTTC.

The V gene is TRBV21-1, the J gene TRBJ2-7; the table's D call of TRBD1 was not tested on the DNA. TRBV21-1 is annotated as a pseudogene. This CDR3 spans 16 amino acids. The CDR3 here is CASSKVWGQGDYEQYF. The CDR3 region has the DNA TGTGCCAGCAGCAAAGTCTGGGGACAGGGTGACTACGAGCAGTACTTC.

The chain joins TRBV29-1 to TRBJ2-2, with D perhaps TRBD1 (5 bases). CDR1 SQVTM and CDR2 ANQGSEA come from the germline V gene. This CDR3 comprises 12 residues. V gave up 6 bases and J gave up 6 bases, with 11 bases separating them. As DNA, the CDR3 is TGCAGCGTACTTAAGGGGTCCGGGGAGCTGTTTTTT. Protein product: CSVLKGSGELFF.

The genes are TRBV29-1 and TRBJ2-3; tentatively, D is TRBD1 or TRBD2 (5 bases each). The CDR3 runs to 15 residues. CDR1 and CDR2 (germline): SQVTM, ANQGSEA. V was shortened by 4 bases and J by 4 bases, with 18 bases between the two germline ends. The CDR3 loop is CSVVGEISDADTQYF. CDR3 coding DNA: TGCAGCGTTGTAGGGGAGATATCCGATGCAGATACGCAGTATTTT.

The chain employs TRBV28 and TRBJ1-2, with D perhaps matching TRBD1 (5 bases). The CDR3 totals 15 residues. Between the trimmed V and J ends, which lost 5 bases and 7 bases, there was a span of 20 bases. Germline V gene sequence: CDR1 MDHEN, CDR2 SYDVKM. The CDR3 protein is CASSRPGSQGGGYTF. As DNA, the CDR3 is TGTGCCAGCAGTCGCCCGGGATCCCAGGGTGGTGGCTACACCTTC.

The chain joins TRBV28 to TRBJ2-1; 7 bases are shared with TRBD2. The CDR3 length is 14 residues. Germline V gene data show CDR1 as MDHEN and CDR2 as SYDVKM. J lost 7 bases, V lost 7 bases, and 10 bases had no gene match. CDR3 protein: CASNRDYGGNEQFF. In nucleotides, the CDR3 is TGTGCCAGCAATAGGGACTACGGGGGGAATGAGCAGTTCTTC.

The J gene is TRBJ2-5, the V gene TRBV15; TRBD2 matches at 7 bases. The trim removed 6 bases at V and 1 base at J, leaving 8 bases unmatched. The CDR3 has 15 amino acids. Germline CDR1 reads LNHNV; CDR2 reads YYDKDF (reference sequence). This CDR3 is CATSPQRLAQETQYF. CDR3 in DNA: TGTGCCACCAGTCCCCAACGACTAGCCCAAGAGACCCAGTACTTC.

V and J are TRBV27 and TRBJ1-1; 8 nucleotides match TRBD1. The V segment lost 2 bases and the J segment 0 bases; nucleotides outside the gene matches: 5. Germline CDR1 is MNHEY and CDR2 is SMNVEV (reference sequence). This CDR3 has 16 amino acids. The CDR3 is CASSLTGGPLNTEAFF. CDR3 sequence (DNA): TGTGCCAGCAGTTTAACAGGGGGGCCCTTGAACACTGAAGCTTTCTTT.

In its sample, this clone was seen once. The V gene is TRBV7-9, the J gene TRBJ2-2, with D unresolved. The CDR3 extends over 14 amino acids. V shed 1 base and J shed 4 bases, with 7 bases lying between them. The germline V gene has CDR1 SEHNR and CDR2 FQNEAQ (reference sequence). Written as DNA, the CDR3 is TGTGCCAGCAGCTTAGAGGGTATCACCGGGGAGCTGTTTTTT. It yields the protein CASSLEGITGELFF.

The rearrangement links TRBV5-1 to TRBJ1-4; D remains ambiguous. This CDR3 contains 18 residues. Trimming cost V 1 base and J 2 bases, with 18 bases left between them. CDR1 and CDR2 from the germline V gene are SGHRS and YFSETQ. In nucleotides, the CDR3 is TGCGCCAGCAGCTTGAACCCCCCGAACTTCGGGACTAATGAAAAACTGTTTTTT. Its translation is CASSLNPPNFGTNEKLFF. The full variable domain, with the rest looked up from reference TRBV5-1 and TRBJ1-4, is KAGVTQTPRYLIKTRGQQVTLSCSPISGHRSVSWYQQTPGQGLQFLFEYFSETQRNKGNFPGRFSGRQFSNSRSEMNVSTLELGDSALYLCASSLNPPNFGTNEKLFFGSGTQLSVL.

The chain employs TRBV27 and TRBJ2-1; 14 positions agree with TRBD2. Germline loops: CDR1 MNHEY, CDR2 SMNVEV (reference sequence). V lost 6 bases, J lost 12 bases, and 7 bases stayed unmatched. The CDR3 totals 14 residues. The CDR3 DNA follows: TGTGCCAGCAGACAGGGGACTAGCGGGAGTAGGCAGTTCTTC. Protein sequence: CASRQGTSGSRQFF.

The chain joins TRBV7-2 to TRBJ2-7; 9 positions match TRBD2. With 0 bases clipped from V and 3 bases from J, the junction kept 15 bases outside the gene matches. The CDR3 totals 19 residues. Germline V CDR1 and CDR2: SGHTA, FQGNSA. CDR3 in amino acids: CASSLASTRLAGTIYEQYF. The CDR3 coding sequence is TGTGCCAGCAGCTTAGCTTCCACTCGGCTAGCGGGAACAATCTACGAGCAGTACTTC.

The J gene is TRBJ2-3, the V gene TRBV7-2, with 12 bases lining up with TRBD2. The V and J ends lost 5 bases and 4 bases, in that order; junction bases with no gene match: 13. Germline lookup yields CDR1 SGHTA and CDR2 FQGNSA. This CDR3 has 18 residues. The CDR3 spells CASSLADLAGGPADTQYF. DNA for the CDR3: TGTGCCAGCAGCCTGGCGGATCTAGCGGGAGGGCCAGCAGATACGCAGTATTTT.

The chain recombines TRBV9 with TRBJ2-1; D not certain. The germline CDR1 and CDR2 sequences are SGDLS and YYNGEE. The CDR3 length is 15 residues. V lost 0 bases and J 2 bases, leaving 9 bases between the germline ends. CDR3 DNA sequence: TGTGCCAGCAGCGTAGGGGGAACAACCTACAATGAGCAGTTCTTC. It encodes CASSVGGTTYNEQFF.

The chain couples TRBV4-2 to TRBJ1-5; no reliable D call. CDR3 size: 18 residues. The germline CDR1 and CDR2 sequences are LGHNA and YNFKEQ. V shed 0 bases and J shed 4 bases, with 19 bases lying between them. The CDR3 sequence is CASSQDLLLRAINQPQHF. DNA for the CDR3: TGTGCCAGCAGCCAAGATCTTTTACTCCGAGCAATTAATCAGCCCCAGCATTTT.

V usage is TRBV4-1 and J usage is TRBJ2-7, with 13 nucleotides matching TRBD2. CDR1 and CDR2 from the germline V gene are MGHRA and YSYEKL. V shed 4 bases, J shed 7 bases, and the junction held 13 bases outside the gene matches. CDR3 size: 17 residues. In DNA, the CDR3 is TGCGCCAGCAGCCCGGGACTAGCGGGGAGTGGGGTGGGAGAGCAGTACTTC. This translates into CASSPGLAGSGVGEQYF.

The chain employs TRBV27 and TRBJ2-1; D ambiguous. The CDR3 sequence is 15 residues long. With 3 bases removed from V and 0 bases from J, the gap between germline ends came to 9 bases. Germline-derived CDR1 and CDR2 are MNHEY and SMNVEV (reference sequence). The CDR3 reads CASSLSRSSYNEQFF. CDR3 nucleotide sequence: TGTGCCAGCAGTTTGAGTCGGAGCTCCTACAATGAGCAGTTCTTC.

The rearrangement joins TRBV27 to TRBJ2-7; a weak D match, TRBD2 (6 bases). Trimming removed 5 bases from V and 2 bases from J, with 16 bases in between. Germline CDR1 and CDR2: MNHEY and SMNVEV (reference sequence). The CDR3 loop spans 15 amino acids. The DNA of the CDR3 is TGTGCCAGCAGTACCCGGACTGGCGGGACCTACGAGCAGTACTTC. The encoded protein is CASSTRTGGTYEQYF.